The clone carrying this TCR beta chain was observed a single time. The data are from a study of blood T cell repertoires in COVID-19. Study summary: Researchers got acute and convalescent COVID-19 samples from the United States, Italy and Spain. From T cells, B-cell-depleted T cells, or PBMCs came the material, which was cDNA or gDNA.

Under the authors' procedure: Using reference gene primer amplification, nucleated cell counts were estimated. The repertoire was sequenced with immunoSEQ multiplex PCR; TCRdb's copy has only in-frame clones and lacks some. For V, J and clone size, that table is used; D and trimming come from the DNA. This table has tens of thousands of clones, roughly 82% appearing once. Germline assignment: CDR1 SGHTA and CDR2 FQGNSA. This CDR3 contains 13 residues. V was pared by 4 bases and J by 6 bases, with 12 bases between. The chain couples TRBV7-2 to TRBJ1-2, with a possible D match to TRBD1 (6 bases). The receptor comes from a man in his fifties or sixties with active or convalescent COVID-19. The specimen was peripheral blood. CDR3 sequence reads: CASSSYGQNGYTF. The DNA for the CDR3 is TGTGCCAGCAGCTCATATGGACAGAATGGCTACACCTTC. The full variable domain, with the rest looked up from reference TRBV7-2 and TRBJ1-2, is GAGVSQSPSNKVTEKGKDVELRCDPISGHTALYWYRQSLGQGLEFLIYFQGNSAPDKSGLPSDRFSAERTGGSVSTLTIQRTQQEDSAVYLCASSSYGQNGYTFGSGTRLTVV.